This T cell receptor beta chain was obtained from a study of blood T cell repertoires in COVID-19 (dated by TCRdb to the early 2020s). For the wider study: Collaborator samples came from the United States, Italy and Spain and covered acute and convalescent phases of COVID-19. Nearly every sample came with metadata listing a de-identified subject ID, COVID-19 status, age in years and sex. Where available, HLA class I and class II types were obtained from metadata supplied by the sample provider rather than from assay-based typing. A freely available public database, intended as a resource for researchers studying the immune response to SARS-CoV-2, is where the repertoires were released. Subjects who had been exposed to COVID-19, were actively infected with it, or had recovered from it provided the deeply sampled blood TCRbeta repertoires that made up the dataset. The prospective study material was composed of cDNA or gDNA derived from T cells, B-cell-depleted T cells, or PBMCs. The samples were drawn from two sources: the first 160 participants of the ongoing ImmuneRACE study, and about 1,300 subjects contributed by 6 global collaborators. What the work shows at the level of the full study, not this receptor alone: The amount of clinical and demographic metadata varied by source and participant and was provided uncurated.

TCRbeta CDR3 regions were amplified from genomic DNA by means of the immunoSEQ Assay, a bias-controlled multiplex PCR. The source study handled its data this way. The number of nucleated cells in each sample was estimated by amplification of reference gene primers within the assay. Sequence reads were collapsed and filtered to measure the absolute abundance of every unique TCRbeta CDR3 rearrangement. For each sample, productive Simpson clonality was calculated as the square root of Simpson's diversity index over productive rearrangements. TCRdb took this table from immuneACCESS and kept in-frame rearrangements with V and J called. Such tables lack part of the clones; where checked against another copy, unresolved V genes explain under half of the gap, and the rest is unexplained. D and trimming come from the DNA, and the V and J calls and clone size come from that table. The sample table contains 150,000 to 200,000 clones; only one count was recorded for about 87% of them. The ten largest clones take up 9.5% to 15% of the sample.

In Seattle, one collaborating source enrolled patients while the infection was active and tracked those patients longitudinally over the course of disease. The collaborating institutions used their own protocols to collect whole blood in K2EDTA tubes. Collaborator samples were shipped for TCRbeta analysis as frozen whole blood, isolated PBMCs, or DNA extracted from either sample type. Concerning this clone: The specificity of this receptor is unknown. No much larger clone is present one base from it, and per-base qualities are unavailable.

The CDR1 and CDR2 encoded by the germline V gene are SQVTM and ANQGSEA. The junction shows trimming of 7 bases on V and 3 bases on J, and the gene matches do not reach 13 bases of it. The CDR3 spans 15 residues, from the cysteine through the phenylalanine. The DNA shown is the 45-base CDR3, in frame from base 1. This receptor was identified in a woman aged 70 to 79 with COVID-19, enrolled during active disease. The chain employs TRBV29-1 and TRBJ2-7, and 9 bases in between align with TRBD1. Sequenced sample: peripheral blood. The nucleotide sequence reads TGCAGCGCCCGAACAAACCGACAGGGGGACTACGAGCAGTACTTC. This codes for CSARTNRQGDYEQYF.